These 25 T cell receptor beta chains share one sample of origin, sequenced in a study of PD-1 blockade in classical Hodgkin lymphoma. Only in-frame clones appear in the TCRdb table, and some are missing; sequencing was by immunoSEQ multiplex PCR. The sample lists 30,000 to 35,000 clones; around 90% were seen once. In every patient, relapse followed autologous stem cell transplantation, while exposure to brentuximab vedotin differed. Purification of CD4+ T cells from thawed PBMCs was achieved by magnetic negative selection. Sequenced material: CD4+ T cells from blood, taken at baseline. Every receptor here comes from a human donor with classical Hodgkin lymphoma.

V and J are TRBV28 and TRBJ2-7; D could derive from TRBD1 or TRBD2 (5 bases each). This CDR3 is 12 amino acids long. V was cut by 8 bases and J by 0 bases, with 8 bases left in between. The V gene's germline CDR1 is MDHEN and CDR2 SYDVKM. CDR3 loop: CASGTPSYEQYF. The CDR3 bases are TGTGCCAGCGGGACCCCCTCCTACGAGCAGTACTTC.

The chain employs TRBV9 and TRBJ1-2, with 9 nucleotides matching TRBD1. The CDR3 is 14 amino acids. Trimming cost V 0 bases and J 4 bases; bases outside gene matches: 1. The germline CDR1 and CDR2 sequences are SGDLS and YYNGEE. The CDR3 sequence is CASSVDRGLYGYTF. The CDR3 DNA reads TGTGCCAGCAGCGTAGACAGGGGGCTCTATGGCTACACCTTC.

The rearrangement joins TRBV5-6 to TRBJ2-2, with a possible D match to TRBD1 (7 bases). The CDR3 runs 13 residues. The ends were cut back, 6 bases at V and 5 bases at J, with 11 bases in the middle. The germline CDR1 and CDR2 sequences are SGHDT and YYEEEE. In DNA form, the CDR3 reads TGTGCCAGCATCCAGGGGGGAACCGGGGAGCTGTTTTTT. It encodes CASIQGGTGELFF.

This rearrangement joins TRBV5-6 to TRBJ1-3, with D perhaps matching TRBD1 (5 bases). Germline lookup yields CDR1 SGHDT and CDR2 YYEEEE. Trimming took 0 bases from V and 4 from J, leaving 11 bases between them. This CDR3 has 15 amino acids. Written as DNA, the CDR3 is TGTGCCAGCAGCTTGGATCCAGGGTCCGGAAACACCATATATTTT. It is translated as CASSLDPGSGNTIYF.

V usage is TRBV28 and J usage is TRBJ1-1; no definite D call. CDR1 is MDHEN, CDR2 SYDVKM, per germline. Trimming removed 5 bases from V and 8 bases from J, with 15 bases in between. This CDR3 spans 13 amino acids. The CDR3 reads CASSAPQMVEAFF. CDR3 sequence (DNA): TGTGCCAGCAGTGCCCCCCAGATGGTCGAAGCTTTCTTT.

The chain carries TRBV5-1 and TRBJ2-6; D is unclear. This CDR3 spans 13 amino acids. The V gene lost 0 bases and the J gene lost 2 bases, with 0 bases spanning the gap. The germline CDR1 and CDR2 sequences are SGHRS and YFSETQ. CDR3 sequence reads: CASSLAGANVLTF. DNA for the CDR3: TGCGCCAGCAGCTTGGCTGGGGCCAACGTCCTGACTTTC.

V is TRBV28 and J is TRBJ2-3; 7 bases agree with TRBD2. The V segment lost 5 bases and the J segment 6 bases; nucleotides outside the gene matches: 11. The CDR3 runs 15 residues. CDR1 and CDR2 (germline): MDHEN, SYDVKM. The CDR3 bases are TGTGCCAGCAGTCCCGTGGGGGAGGGCCCTGATACGCAGTATTTT. Protein sequence: CASSPVGEGPDTQYF.

The chain carries TRBV28 and TRBJ2-3, with 8 bases that match TRBD2. With V trimmed by 5 bases and J by 4 bases, 8 bases remained unmatched. The CDR3 totals 15 residues. Germline CDR1 is MDHEN and CDR2 is SYDVKM. The CDR3 DNA reads TGTGCCAGCAGTCCGGCGGGGGGCTGGGCAGATACGCAGTATTTT. It translates to CASSPAGGWADTQYF.

The J gene is TRBJ2-7, the V gene TRBV7-2; 14 bases agree with TRBD2. Germline values: CDR1 SGHTA, CDR2 FQGNSA. CDR3 size: 17 residues. The trim removed 4 bases at V and 7 bases at J, leaving 12 bases unmatched. The chain's CDR3 is CASSYGLAGGAVREQYF. The CDR3, as DNA: TGTGCCAGCAGCTACGGACTAGCGGGAGGTGCAGTACGGGAGCAGTACTTC.

The V gene is TRBV28, the J gene TRBJ2-7, with no clear D. Per germline, CDR1 MDHEN and CDR2 SYDVKM. The germline V and J ends were trimmed by 5 bases and 3 bases, with 11 bases remaining between them. The CDR3 sequence is 13 residues long. The CDR3 is CASSPPPHYEQYF. CDR3 sequence (DNA): TGTGCCAGCAGTCCACCCCCACACTACGAGCAGTACTTC.

This sequence joins TRBV5-1 and TRBJ2-2; TRBD2 might be the D (6 bases). The V end was cut by 4 bases, the J end by 4 bases, with 20 bases between. From germline, CDR1 is SGHRS and CDR2 YFSETQ. This CDR3 is built from 17 residues. The CDR3: CASSRGLSLGSTGELFF. The CDR3 coding sequence is TGCGCCAGCAGCCGCGGACTATCCCTAGGCTCCACCGGGGAGCTGTTTTTT.

The table lists this clone with a few counts. The rearrangement joins TRBV6-1 to TRBJ1-2, with a weak D call TRBD1 (6 bases). Trimming took 0 bases from V and 4 from J, leaving 12 bases between them. CDR3 length: 15 amino acids. Per germline, CDR1 MNHNS and CDR2 SASEGT. The CDR3 protein is CASSEAAGEGYGYTF. In DNA form, the CDR3 reads TGTGCCAGCAGTGAAGCTGCAGGGGAAGGCTATGGCTACACCTTC.

The chain recombines TRBV30 with TRBJ2-2; TRBD2 matches 11 bases. CDR3 size: 17 residues. Germline V gene data show CDR1 as GTSNPN and CDR2 as SVGIG (reference sequence). The trim removed 0 bases at V and 0 bases at J, leaving 3 bases unmatched. The DNA for the CDR3 is TGTGCCTGGAGTGTGGGACTAGCGGAGTCGAACACCGGGGAGCTGTTTTTT. It encodes CAWSVGLAESNTGELFF.

This chain links TRBV9 with TRBJ1-3, with D perhaps TRBD1 (5 bases). CDR1 SGDLS and CDR2 YYNGEE come from the germline V gene. The CDR3 length is 16 residues. V was trimmed by 0 bases and J by 2 bases, leaving 12 bases between them. The CDR3 sequence: CASSVDEGSAGNTIYF. As DNA, the CDR3 is TGTGCCAGCAGCGTAGATGAGGGGAGCGCTGGAAACACCATATATTTT.

V usage is TRBV6-6 and J usage is TRBJ2-3; 7 bases are a match to TRBD2. With 7 bases clipped from V and 5 bases from J, the junction kept 6 bases outside the gene matches. The CDR3 has 13 amino acids. From germline, CDR1 is MNHNY and CDR2 SVGAGI (reference sequence). CDR3 loop: CASIPSGIDTQYF. CDR3 in DNA: TGTGCCAGCATTCCCAGCGGGATAGATACGCAGTATTTT.

The rearrangement joins TRBV11-2 to TRBJ1-2; D gene uncertain. Trimming shortened V by 5 bases and J by 4 bases, and 14 bases separated the two germline ends. Germline V gene lookup returns CDR1 SGHAT and CDR2 FQNNGV. The CDR3 sequence is 14 residues long. The CDR3 is CASSPTGAFYGYTF. The CDR3 region has the DNA TGTGCCAGCAGCCCTACGGGAGCATTCTATGGCTACACCTTC.

V gene TRBV10-2 combines with J gene TRBJ2-2; TRBD2 aligns across 10 bases. Germline V gene data show CDR1 as WSHSY and CDR2 as SAAADI. The CDR3 contains 14 residues. The trim removed 9 bases at V and 5 bases at J, leaving 6 bases unmatched. The CDR3 nucleotides read TGCGCCAGTAGGCTAGCGGGGGTAACCGGGGAGCTGTTTTTT. Translated, it gives CASRLAGVTGELFF.

J is TRBJ2-1 and V is TRBV6-5; TRBD1 agrees at 7 bases. V lost 0 bases, J lost 4 bases, and 3 bases stayed unmatched. Germline values: CDR1 MNHEY, CDR2 SVGAGI. The CDR3 length is 15 residues. CDR3 sequence: CASSYSRDSYNEQFF. CDR3 nucleotides: TGTGCCAGCAGTTACTCCCGGGACAGTTACAATGAGCAGTTCTTC.

The gene calls are TRBV5-1 and TRBJ2-3, with 10 bases that match TRBD2. The CDR3 totals 20 residues. The germline V gene encodes CDR1 SGHRS and CDR2 YFSETQ. Losses at the gene ends were 2 bases for V and 0 bases for J; bases not matched to a gene: 15. This CDR3 is CASSLPSGSIGQGSTDTQYF. CDR3 DNA: TGCGCCAGCAGCTTACCTAGCGGGAGTATTGGGCAGGGAAGCACAGATACGCAGTATTTT.

This sequence joins TRBV18 and TRBJ2-7, with 14 bases fitting TRBD2. The CDR3 has 19 residues. Germline CDR1 and CDR2: KGHSH and LQKENI. V was clipped by 3 bases and J by 5 bases; unmatched bases: 15. CDR3 protein: CASSPRGLAGEGRSDEQYF. The CDR3 DNA reads as TGTGCCAGCTCACCGAGGGGACTAGCGGGAGAGGGGAGGAGCGACGAGCAGTACTTC.

The rearrangement joins TRBV28 to TRBJ2-3; TRBD2 agrees at 8 bases. V shed 6 bases and J 0 bases; nucleotides not matched to a gene: 8. This CDR3 is built from 16 residues. CDR1 and CDR2 from the germline V gene are MDHEN and SYDVKM. DNA for the CDR3: TGTGCCAGCAGCCATCCTATAGCGGGAAGCACAGATACGCAGTATTTT. This encodes CASSHPIAGSTDTQYF.

The rearrangement links TRBV28 to TRBJ1-4, with 9 bases aligning to TRBD1. The CDR3 totals 15 residues. Trimming cost V 5 bases and J 5 bases; bases outside gene matches: 6. Germline lookup yields CDR1 MDHEN and CDR2 SYDVKM. CDR3 sequence: CASSRDRDFNEKLFF. For the CDR3, the DNA is TGTGCCAGCAGTCGGGACAGGGATTTCAATGAAAAACTGTTTTTT.

The chain couples TRBV7-9 to TRBJ2-7, with D uncertain. The CDR3 runs to 14 residues. The ends were cut back, 1 base at V and 1 base at J, with 8 bases in the middle. Germline loops: CDR1 SEHNR, CDR2 FQNEAQ (reference sequence). CDR3 in DNA: TGTGCCAGCAGCTTAGGTGACGGTTCCTACGAGCAGTACTTC. The encoded protein is CASSLGDGSYEQYF.

The CDR3: CASSQSSRGVHYGYTF. In DNA, the CDR3 is TGCGCCAGCAGTCAATCCTCCAGGGGAGTGCACTATGGCTACACCTTC. The chain carries TRBV23-1 and TRBJ1-2, with a weak D call TRBD1 (6 bases). TRBV23-1 is given ORF status, its function remaining uncertain. CDR3 length equals 16 residues. The V gene lost 0 bases and the J gene lost 3 bases, with 14 bases spanning the gap.

The rearrangement uses TRBV19 and TRBJ2-5; D possibly uses TRBD1 or TRBD2 (5 bases each). Trimming cost V 6 bases and J 1 base, with 12 bases left between them. Per the germline V gene, CDR1 is LNHDA and CDR2 is SQIVND (reference sequence). The CDR3 is made up of 14 amino acids. The CDR3 reads CASRPSGTQETQYF. The CDR3 coding sequence is TGTGCCAGTAGACCATCAGGGACCCAAGAGACCCAGTACTTC.